The 20 T cell receptor beta chains given below trace back to one sample, sequenced in a study of shared clonotypes between healthy human individuals. Cells designated naive CD8 were CD45RO-negative and were positively selected for CCR7, with terminally differentiated effector memory CD45RA+ cells excluded. Generated by immunoSEQ multiplex PCR, the TCRdb table keeps only in-frame clones and is missing some. There are 2 million or so clones in the sample; about 95% occur only once, and roughly 1% lies in the top ten. Sequenced input: naive CD8+ T cells sorted from blood. These TCRs come from a man aged 18 to 29 in good health.

The rearrangement uses TRBV4-1 and TRBJ2-7; D may match TRBD1 or TRBD2 (6 bases each). This CDR3 contains 14 residues. Trimming left V 4 bases short and J 2 bases short, with 12 bases between. The germline V gene encodes CDR1 MGHRA and CDR2 YSYEKL. The CDR3 nucleotides are TGCGCCAGCAGCCCGGGGGCATGGACCTACGAGCAGTACTTC. Protein sequence: CASSPGAWTYEQYF.

Turning to this clone: The identical CDR3 is also encoded by other nucleotide sequences in the sample. V gene TRBV6-5 combines with J gene TRBJ2-2, with 9 nucleotides matching TRBD2. Germline-derived CDR1 and CDR2 are MNHEY and SVGAGI. Germline trimming cut 5 bases from V and 0 bases from J; bases unmatched to any gene: 1. The CDR3 length is 15 residues. The CDR3 nucleotides read TGTGCCAGCAGTGCTAGCGGGGCGAACACCGGGGAGCTGTTTTTT. This gives the protein CASSASGANTGELFF.

Concerning this clone itself: The same CDR3 arises from other DNA sequences in this sample as well. The gene calls are TRBV6-6 and TRBJ1-1; weak D call: TRBD1 (5 bases). Germline CDR1 and CDR2: MNHNY and SVGAGI (reference sequence). The CDR3 runs to 15 residues. Trimming cost V 2 bases and J 0 bases, with 10 bases left between them. CDR3 sequence reads: CASSYGDSLNTEAFF. The CDR3 nucleotides are TGTGCCAGCAGTTACGGTGACAGCCTGAACACTGAAGCTTTCTTT.

The gene calls are TRBV5-3 and TRBJ2-1, with 8 bases fitting TRBD2. TRBV5-3 is an open reading frame, and its role is uncertain. The V segment lost 1 base and the J segment 9 bases; nucleotides outside the gene matches: 6. The CDR3 spans 14 residues. CDR3 amino acids: CARSLRGGFSEQFF. DNA of the CDR3: TGTGCCAGAAGCTTGCGGGGGGGCTTTAGTGAGCAGTTCTTC.

This chain uses TRBV7-9 with TRBJ2-1; TRBD1 matches at 9 bases. V shed 5 bases and J 5 bases; nucleotides not matched to a gene: 10. Germline values: CDR1 SEHNR, CDR2 FQNEAQ (reference sequence). CDR3 length: 16 amino acids. CDR3: CASSRAPGQGNNEQFF. The DNA of the CDR3 is TGTGCCAGCAGCCGAGCCCCGGGACAGGGAAACAATGAGCAGTTCTTC.

The rearrangement links TRBV5-4 to TRBJ1-6; no definite D call. V was shortened by 0 bases and J by 13 bases, with 8 bases between the two germline ends. Per germline, CDR1 SGHNT and CDR2 YYREEE (reference sequence). This CDR3 has 12 amino acids. CDR3 sequence: CASSLDLSPLHF. DNA of the CDR3: TGTGCCAGCAGCTTGGACCTCTCTCCCCTCCACTTT.

Comments on this clone: The junction departs from the called germline gene at one end, perhaps through a read error. The chain employs TRBV2 and TRBJ2-7; D remains unclear. The CDR3 length is 14 residues. Germline V gives CDR1 SNHLY, CDR2 FYNNEI. The CDR3 spells CASSEGGLGNEQYF. Here the CDR3 DNA reads TGTGCCAGCAGCGAAGGCGGCTTGGGGAACGAGCAGTACTTC. Using reference TRBV2 and TRBJ2-7 for the parts outside the CDR3, the full variable domain is EPEVTQTPSHQVTQMGQEVILRCVPISNHLYFYWYRQILGQKVEFLVSFYNNEISEKSEIFDDQFSVERPDGSNFTLKIRSTKLEDSAMYFCASSEGGLGNEQYFGPGTRLTVT.

This clone was detected once. The V and J genes are TRBV13 and TRBJ2-3, with TRBD2 matching over 14 bases. V was pared by 5 bases and J by 6 bases, with 7 bases of the junction left unmatched. The CDR3 sequence is 16 residues long. Germline V gene lookup returns CDR1 PRHDT and CDR2 FYEKMQ (reference sequence). The chain's CDR3 is CASSPGTSGGLDTQYF. CDR3 sequence (DNA): TGTGCCAGCAGCCCCGGGACTAGCGGGGGCCTGGATACGCAGTATTTT.

The table lists this clone with a count of one. CDR3 protein: CVSGKNYGYTF. CDR3 DNA: TGTGTCTCGGGCAAGAACTATGGCTACACCTTC. The genes are TRBV19 and TRBJ1-2, with D unresolved. Germline CDR1 LNHDA, CDR2 SQIVND (reference sequence). This CDR3 contains 11 residues.

The V gene is TRBV28, the J gene TRBJ2-7; 10 bases map to TRBD1. This CDR3 contains 13 residues. CDR1 and CDR2 (germline): MDHEN, SYDVKM. The CDR3 DNA is TGTGCGTGCAGGACAGGGGGATTTTACGAGCAGTACTTC. Amino acid sequence: CACRTGGFYEQYF.

The chain links TRBV6-1 to TRBJ1-5, with D possibly TRBD1 on 6 matching bases. This CDR3 contains 16 residues. Germline V lookup: CDR1 MNHNS, CDR2 SASEGT. Trimming took 0 bases from V and 7 from J, leaving 16 bases between them. The CDR3 DNA is TGTGCCAGCAGTGAAGCGGTCCAGGGGTTTTTCCAGCCCCAGCATTTT. Translation gives CASSEAVQGFFQPQHF.

V usage is TRBV13 and J usage is TRBJ2-5, with no clear D. V dropped 4 bases and J dropped 5 bases, with 14 bases sitting between them. This CDR3 spans 14 amino acids. Germline V lookup: CDR1 PRHDT, CDR2 FYEKMQ (reference sequence). CDR3 coding DNA: TGTGCCAGCAGCTCCGGCGAACCCGGGGAGACCCAGTACTTC. Its translation is CASSSGEPGETQYF.

The V gene is TRBV4-3, the J gene TRBJ2-7; D unresolved. Trimming took 0 bases from V and 7 from J, leaving 13 bases between them. The CDR3 contains 14 residues. Germline-derived CDR1 and CDR2 are LGHNA and YSLEER. The CDR3 bases are TGCGCCAGCAGCCAAGATCCGGACGGGTGGGAGCAGTACTTC. This sequence encodes CASSQDPDGWEQYF.

The rearrangement joins TRBV10-3 to TRBJ2-7; TRBD2 agrees at 10 bases. The length of the CDR3 is 13 residues. Per germline, CDR1 ENHRY and CDR2 SYGVKD. J lost 2 bases, V lost 9 bases, and 4 bases had no gene match. CDR3 in amino acids: CAIGTSDPYEQYF. CDR3 DNA sequence: TGTGCCATAGGGACTAGCGACCCCTACGAGCAGTACTTC.

This clone has a single count. V and J are TRBV19 and TRBJ2-1; D is possibly TRBD2 (5 bases). The CDR3 runs to 16 residues. Trimming removed 2 bases from V and 0 bases from J, with 11 bases in between. Germline CDR1 is LNHDA and CDR2 is SQIVND (reference sequence). The chain's CDR3 is CASSISHTSSYNEQFF. The DNA of the CDR3 is TGTGCCAGTAGTATATCCCACACTAGCTCCTACAATGAGCAGTTCTTC.

V gene TRBV5-6 combines with J gene TRBJ1-2; 9 bases map to TRBD1. CDR1 SGHDT and CDR2 YYEEEE come from the germline V gene. CDR3 length equals 14 residues. V gave up 3 bases and J gave up 3 bases; unmatched junction bases: 3. CDR3 in DNA: TGTGCCAGCAGCTCTACAGGGGGCGACTATGGCTACACCTTC. Its protein is CASSSTGGDYGYTF.

The rearrangement links TRBV2 to TRBJ1-5; no reliable D call. V was cut by 2 bases and J by 0 bases, with 8 bases left in between. From germline, CDR1 is SNHLY and CDR2 FYNNEI. CDR3 size: 15 residues. In nucleotides, the CDR3 is TGTGCCAGCAGTGAATCCCAATATAGCAATCAGCCCCAGCATTTT. This codes for CASSESQYSNQPQHF.

This clone turned up a few times. This CDR3 is also generated by other DNA sequences in the sample. V is TRBV5-6 and J is TRBJ2-5; weak D call: TRBD2 (5 bases). Germline CDR1 and CDR2: SGHDT and YYEEEE. This CDR3 has 13 amino acids. Trimming removed 0 bases from V and 3 bases from J, with 6 bases in between. Here the CDR3 DNA reads TGTGCCAGCAGCTTGGTCGGGGAAGAGACCCAGTACTTC. As protein: CASSLVGEETQYF.

V and J are TRBV9 and TRBJ1-6; tentative D call: TRBD1 (6 bases). This CDR3 is 15 amino acids long. The germline V and J ends were trimmed by 4 bases and 8 bases, with 16 bases remaining between them. Germline CDR1 and CDR2: SGDLS and YYNGEE. CDR3: CASSQSGGAYSPLHF. The CDR3 DNA follows: TGTGCCAGCAGCCAATCTGGGGGCGCGTATTCACCCCTCCACTTT.

Note on this clone: The sample holds other DNA sequences that translate to the same CDR3. The CDR3 region has the DNA TGTGCCAGCAGTTACGGCTTCCAAGAGACCCAGTACTTC. This gives the protein CASSYGFQETQYF. The gene calls are TRBV6-5 and TRBJ2-5, with unresolved D. Germline CDR1 reads MNHEY; CDR2 reads SVGAGI. CDR3 length equals 13 residues. V lost 2 bases and J 1 base, leaving 5 bases between the germline ends.